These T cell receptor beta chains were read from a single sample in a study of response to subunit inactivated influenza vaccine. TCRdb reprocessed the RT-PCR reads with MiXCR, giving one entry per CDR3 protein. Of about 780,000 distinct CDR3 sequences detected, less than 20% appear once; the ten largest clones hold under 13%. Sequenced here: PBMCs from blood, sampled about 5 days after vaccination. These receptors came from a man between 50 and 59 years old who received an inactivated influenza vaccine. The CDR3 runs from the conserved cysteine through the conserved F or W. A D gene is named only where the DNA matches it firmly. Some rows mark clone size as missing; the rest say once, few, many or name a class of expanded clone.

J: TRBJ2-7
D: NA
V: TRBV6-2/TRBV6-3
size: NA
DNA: TGTGCCAGCAGTTACCGTATCCGGGACTACGAGCAGTACTTC
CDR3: CASSYRIRDYEQYF

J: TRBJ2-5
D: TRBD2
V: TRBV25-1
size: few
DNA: TGTGCCAGCGGACTAGCGGGGGAAAAAGAGACCCAGTACTTC
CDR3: CASGLAGEKETQYF

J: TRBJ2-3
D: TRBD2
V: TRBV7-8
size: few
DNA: TGTGCCAGCAGCCCCATCCCCGCGGGAGCTGCAGATACGCAGTATTTT
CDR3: CASSPIPAGAADTQYF

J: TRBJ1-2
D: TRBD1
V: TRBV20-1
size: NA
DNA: TGCAGCGGCTGGGACAGGGGCCGACTGCAGAACGGCTACACCTTC
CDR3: CSGWDRGRLQNGYTF

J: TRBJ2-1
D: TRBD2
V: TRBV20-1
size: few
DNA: TGCAGTGCTAGTCAGACGACTAGCGGGAGAGGCGATGAGCAGTTCTTC
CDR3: CSASQTTSGRGDEQFF

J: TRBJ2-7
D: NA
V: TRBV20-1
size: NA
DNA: TGCAGTGCTGGGACCGGGCAAAGGCAGTACTTC
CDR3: CSAGTGQRQYF

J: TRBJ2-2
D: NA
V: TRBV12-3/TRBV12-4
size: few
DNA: TGTGCCAGCAGTCCCCGGGGCGGGGTGACCGGGGAGCTGTTTTTT
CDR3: CASSPRGGVTGELFF

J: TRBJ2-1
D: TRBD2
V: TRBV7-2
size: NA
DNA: TGTGCCAGCAGCATTTTGACTAGCACCTACAATGAGCAGTTCTTC
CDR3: CASSILTSTYNEQFF

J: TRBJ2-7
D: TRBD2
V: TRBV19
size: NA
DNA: TGTGCCAGTAGCCAGCGCGGGAGGGCTGGCGAGCAGTACTTC
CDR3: CASSQRGRAGEQYF

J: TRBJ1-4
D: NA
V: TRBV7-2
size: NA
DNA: TGTGCCAGCAGCTTAGGGGTTATTGAAAAACTGTTTTTT
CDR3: CASSLGVIEKLFF

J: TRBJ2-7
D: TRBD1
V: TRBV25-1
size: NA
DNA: TGTGCCACCTTGCCAGGGGGCCACTTCTCCTACGAGCAGTACTTC
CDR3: CATLPGGHFSYEQYF

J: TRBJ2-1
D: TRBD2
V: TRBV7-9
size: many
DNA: TGTGCCAGCAGCACTATAGCGGGAGGTTTCCCCAATGAGCAGTTCTTC
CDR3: CASSTIAGGFPNEQFF

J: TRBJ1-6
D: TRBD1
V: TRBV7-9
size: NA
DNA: TGTGCCAGCAGTACAGGGGGTGTTAATTCACCCCTCCACTTT
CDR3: CASSTGGVNSPLHF

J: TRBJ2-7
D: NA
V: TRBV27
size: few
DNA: TGTGCCAGCAGGAGCAGTGGCCTCGAACAGTACTTC
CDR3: CASRSSGLEQYF

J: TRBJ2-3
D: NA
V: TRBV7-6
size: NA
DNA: TGTGCCAGCAGCTCCACCTCGGGGGCTAGCGGTTACACAGATACGCAGTATTTT
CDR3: CASSSTSGASGYTDTQYF

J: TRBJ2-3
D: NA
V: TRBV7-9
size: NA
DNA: TGTGCCAGCAGCTACCTAGGGACTAGCACAGATACGCAGTATTTT
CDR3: CASSYLGTSTDTQYF

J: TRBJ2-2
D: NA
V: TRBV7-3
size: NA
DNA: TGTGCCAGCAGCTCAAGCGCGTCAGGGAGGTGGTGGACCGGGGAGCTGTTTTTT
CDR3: CASSSSASGRWWTGELFF

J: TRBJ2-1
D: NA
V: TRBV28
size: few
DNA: TGTGCCAGCAGTCGTCACCGGGACCCTACGGATGAGCAGTTCTTC
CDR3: CASSRHRDPTDEQFF

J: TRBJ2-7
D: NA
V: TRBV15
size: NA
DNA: TGTGCCACCAGCAGAGATGTACAGGGAGGCGAGCAGTACTTC
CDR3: CATSRDVQGGEQYF

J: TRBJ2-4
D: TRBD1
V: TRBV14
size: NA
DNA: TGTGCCAGCAGCCCCCGGGACAGGGGGTCCAAAAACATTCAGTACTTC
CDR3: CASSPRDRGSKNIQYF

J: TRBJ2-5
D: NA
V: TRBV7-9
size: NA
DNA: TGTGCCAGCAGCCAGCAGCGGGAGACCCAGTACTTC
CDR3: CASSQQRETQYF

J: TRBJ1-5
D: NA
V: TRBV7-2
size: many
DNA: TGTGCCAGCAGCTTGACTTCAGGGGTGGACGGTCAGCCCCAGCATTTT
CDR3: CASSLTSGVDGQPQHF

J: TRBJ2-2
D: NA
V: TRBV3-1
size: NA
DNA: TGTGCCAGCAGCCCCGGCGGCCTAACTAGGGGGGAGCTGTTTTTT
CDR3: CASSPGGLTRGELFF

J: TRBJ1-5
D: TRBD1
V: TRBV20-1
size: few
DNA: TGCAGTGCTCGCGGACAGGGGTATCAGCCCCAGCATTTT
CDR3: CSARGQGYQPQHF

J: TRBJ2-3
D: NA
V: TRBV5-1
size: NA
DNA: TGCGCCAGCAGCTTGGAATCTCCCAGCACAGATACGCAGTATTTT
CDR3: CASSLESPSTDTQYF

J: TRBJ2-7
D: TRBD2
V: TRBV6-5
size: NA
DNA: TGTGCCAGCAGTTACCAAACGGGCGCACCTAGCGGGAGGGCGAAAGAGCAGTACTTC
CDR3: CASSYQTGAPSGRAKEQYF

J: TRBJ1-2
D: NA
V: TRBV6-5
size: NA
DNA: TGTGCCAGCAGTTACAATGAATCAGAACGCTATGGCTACACCTTC
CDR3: CASSYNESERYGYTF

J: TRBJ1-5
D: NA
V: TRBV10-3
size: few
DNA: TGTGCCATCAGTGGGACGGTTAGCAATCAGCCCCAGCATTTT
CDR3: CAISGTVSNQPQHF